Presented here are 8 T cell receptor beta chains from one specimen sequenced in a study of blood T cell repertoires in COVID-19. Only in-frame clones appear in the TCRdb table, and some are missing; sequencing was by immunoSEQ multiplex PCR. The top ten hold over 6% of the sample, which has 200,000 to 300,000 clones, roughly 86% seen once. Sequencing was done on a sample of peripheral blood. Source of these receptors: a woman in her 70s with active or convalescent COVID-19.

Notes on this clone: One end of the junction does not line up with germline, which may come from a read error. The chain combines TRBV6-5 with TRBJ1-6; D not certain. This CDR3 region has 14 residues. Germline values: CDR1 MNHEY, CDR2 SVGAGI. CDR3 nucleotide sequence: TGTGCCAGCAGTTACACTGAACTGAATTCCCCCCTCCACTTT. Amino acids: CASSYTELNSPLHF.

V usage is TRBV24-1 and J usage is TRBJ1-2, with D tentatively TRBD1 (6 bases). V lost 2 bases and J 6 bases, leaving 12 bases between the germline ends. Germline CDR1 is KGHDR and CDR2 is SFDVKD. The CDR3 is 14 amino acids. For the CDR3, the DNA is TGTGCCACCAGTGATTGGAACAGGGAAGATGGCTACACCTTC. This encodes CATSDWNREDGYTF.

The gene calls are TRBV10-3 and TRBJ2-2, with a weak D call TRBD1 (6 bases). Trimming took 5 bases from V and 1 from J, leaving 11 bases between them. The CDR3 covers 15 residues. CDR1 ENHRY and CDR2 SYGVKD come from the germline V gene. The CDR3: CAISTLDRNTGELFF. DNA for the CDR3: TGTGCCATCAGTACCTTGGACAGGAACACCGGGGAGCTGTTTTTT.

The V and J genes are TRBV28 and TRBJ1-1; no reliable D call. This CDR3 contains 14 residues. Per the germline V gene, CDR1 is MDHEN and CDR2 is SYDVKM. Trimming took 7 bases from V and 1 from J, leaving 13 bases between them. The CDR3 sequence: CASIVSGPNTEAFF. CDR3 in DNA: TGTGCCAGCATCGTAAGTGGGCCGAACACTGAAGCTTTCTTT.

The chain is built from TRBV7-8 and TRBJ1-3, with a weak D call TRBD1 (6 bases). Germline V gene lookup returns CDR1 SGHVS and CDR2 FQNEAQ. V gave up 5 bases and J gave up 3 bases, with 17 bases separating them. The CDR3 runs 16 residues. CDR3 coding DNA: TGTGCCAGCAGCCCATTCGGACAGACAATTGGAAACACCATATATTTT. It yields the protein CASSPFGQTIGNTIYF. Drawing the rest from reference TRBV7-8 and TRBJ1-3, the complete variable domain is GAGVSQSPRYKVAKRGQDVALRCDPISGHVSLFWYQQALGQGPEFLTYFQNEAQLDKSGLPSDRFFAERPEGSVSTLKIQRTQQEDSAVYLCASSPFGQTIGNTIYFGEGSWLTVV.

This rearrangement joins TRBV5-1 to TRBJ2-1, with D maybe TRBD1 (5 bases). CDR3 length: 13 residues. The germline V gene encodes CDR1 SGHRS and CDR2 YFSETQ. V lost 4 bases, J lost 6 bases, and 11 bases lay in between. The CDR3 spells CASSTGQINEQFF. The CDR3 bases are TGCGCCAGCAGCACCGGACAAATCAATGAGCAGTTCTTC.

The chain links TRBV5-6 to TRBJ1-6; 10 positions match TRBD1. Germline values: CDR1 SGHDT, CDR2 YYEEEE. CDR3 length: 16 amino acids. Losses at the gene ends were 6 bases for V and 6 bases for J; bases not matched to a gene: 9. The CDR3 DNA reads TGTGCCAGCAACTACCGACAGGGGGCAAGTAATTCACCCCTCCACTTT. Translating it yields CASNYRQGASNSPLHF.

The V and J genes are TRBV3-1 (or the pseudogene TRBV3-2) and TRBJ2-5; possible D gene TRBD2, 7 bases. The CDR3 length is 15 residues. Between the trimmed V and J ends, which lost 4 bases and 2 bases, there was a span of 14 bases. The V gene's germline CDR1 is LGHDT and CDR2 YNNKEL (reference sequence). CDR3 sequence reads: CASSPRGRGQETQYF. As DNA, the CDR3 is TGTGCCAGCAGCCCGCGGGGGAGGGGGCAAGAGACCCAGTACTTC.